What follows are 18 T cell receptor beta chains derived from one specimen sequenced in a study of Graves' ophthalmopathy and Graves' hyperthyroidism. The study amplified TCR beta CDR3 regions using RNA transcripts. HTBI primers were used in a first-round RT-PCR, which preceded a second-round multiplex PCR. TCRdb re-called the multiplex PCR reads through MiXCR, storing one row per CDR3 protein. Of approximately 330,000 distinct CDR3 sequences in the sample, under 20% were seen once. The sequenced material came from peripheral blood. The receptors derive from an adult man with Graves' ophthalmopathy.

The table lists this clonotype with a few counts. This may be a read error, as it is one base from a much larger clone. The CDR3 DNA reads as TGTGCTAGTGGAAACACGAACACCGGGGGGCTGTTTTTT. Translation: CASGNTNTGGLFF. The V call is TRBV12-5, the J call TRBJ2-2, with D tentatively TRBD2 (6 bases). Germline V CDR1 and CDR2: LGHNT, FRNRAP. CDR3 length: 13 residues.

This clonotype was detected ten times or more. This CDR3 is CASSLPGRTYGYTF. CDR3 nucleotide sequence: TGTGCCAGCAGTTTACCGGGACGCACCTATGGCTACACCTTC. The chain has TRBV28 and TRBJ1-2; the D gene is possibly TRBD1 (5 bases). The CDR3 totals 14 residues. CDR1 MDHEN and CDR2 SYDVKM come from the germline V gene. V dropped 2 bases and J dropped 4 bases, with 11 bases sitting between them.

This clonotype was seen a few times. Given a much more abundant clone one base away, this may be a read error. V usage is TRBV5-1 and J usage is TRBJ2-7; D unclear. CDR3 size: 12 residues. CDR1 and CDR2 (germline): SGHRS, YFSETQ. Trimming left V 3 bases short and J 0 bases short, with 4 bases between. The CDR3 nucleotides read TGCGCCAGCAGCTACCCCTCCTACGAGCAGTACTTC. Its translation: CASSYPSYEQYF.

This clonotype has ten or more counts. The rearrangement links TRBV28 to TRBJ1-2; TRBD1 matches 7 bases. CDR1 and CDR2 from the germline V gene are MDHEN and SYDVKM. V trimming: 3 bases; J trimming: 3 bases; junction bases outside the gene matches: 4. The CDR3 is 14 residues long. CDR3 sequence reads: CASSFGDSHYGYTF. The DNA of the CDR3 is TGTGCCAGCAGTTTTGGGGACAGTCACTATGGCTACACCTTC.

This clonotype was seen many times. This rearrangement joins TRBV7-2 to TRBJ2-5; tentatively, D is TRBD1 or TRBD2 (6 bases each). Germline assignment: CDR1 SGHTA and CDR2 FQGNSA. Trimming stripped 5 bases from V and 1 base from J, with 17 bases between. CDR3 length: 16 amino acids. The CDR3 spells CASSPSGAKGQETQYF. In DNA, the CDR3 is TGTGCCAGCAGCCCATCGGGGGCGAAGGGCCAAGAGACCCAGTACTTC.

This CDR3 reads CASSSGRDEQYF. CDR3 bases: TGTGCCAGCAGTTCGGGACGGGACGAGCAGTACTTC. The chain couples TRBV2 to TRBJ2-7; the D call may be TRBD1 or TRBD2 (5 bases each). The length of the CDR3 is 12 residues. Trimming cost V 5 bases and J 5 bases, with 10 bases left between them. Germline values: CDR1 SNHLY, CDR2 FYNNEI.

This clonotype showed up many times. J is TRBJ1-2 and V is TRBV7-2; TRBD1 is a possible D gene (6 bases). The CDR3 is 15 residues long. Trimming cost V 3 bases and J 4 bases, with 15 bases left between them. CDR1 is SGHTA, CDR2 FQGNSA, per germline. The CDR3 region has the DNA TGTGCCAGCAGCTTGGGGTCGGACAGATTCTATGGCTACACCTTC. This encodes CASSLGSDRFYGYTF.

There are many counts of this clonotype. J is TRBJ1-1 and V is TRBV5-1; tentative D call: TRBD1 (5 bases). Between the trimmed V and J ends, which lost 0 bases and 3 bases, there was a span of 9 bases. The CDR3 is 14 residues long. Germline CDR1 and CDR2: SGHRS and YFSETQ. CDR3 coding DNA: TGCGCCAGCAGCTTGGCAGGGCCGGACACTGAAGCTTTCTTT. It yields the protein CASSLAGPDTEAFF.

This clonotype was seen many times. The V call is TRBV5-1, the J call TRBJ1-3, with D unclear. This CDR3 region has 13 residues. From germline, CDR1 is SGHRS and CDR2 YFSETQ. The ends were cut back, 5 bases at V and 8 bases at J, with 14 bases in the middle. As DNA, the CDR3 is TGCGCCAGCAGTCCCGGAGCGAAGGACACCATATATTTT. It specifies CASSPGAKDTIYF.

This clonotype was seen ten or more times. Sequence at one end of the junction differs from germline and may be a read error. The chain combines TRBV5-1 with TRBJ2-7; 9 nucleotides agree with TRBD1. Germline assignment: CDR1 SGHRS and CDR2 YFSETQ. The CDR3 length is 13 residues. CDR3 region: CASGTGTGSYFDF. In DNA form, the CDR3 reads TGCGCCAGCGGAACCGGGACAGGGTCGTATTTTGACTTC.

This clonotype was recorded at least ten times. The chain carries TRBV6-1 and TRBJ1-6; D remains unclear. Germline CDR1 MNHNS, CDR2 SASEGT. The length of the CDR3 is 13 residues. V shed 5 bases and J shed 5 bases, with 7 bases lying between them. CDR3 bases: TGTGCCAGCAGTCGGGCCAATAATTCACCCCTCCACTTT. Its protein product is CASSRANNSPLHF.

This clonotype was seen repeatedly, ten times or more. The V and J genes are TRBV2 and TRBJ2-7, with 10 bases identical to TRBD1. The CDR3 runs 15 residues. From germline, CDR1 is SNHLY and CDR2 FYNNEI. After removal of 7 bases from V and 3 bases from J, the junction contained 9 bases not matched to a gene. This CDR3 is CASKRDRGSNYEQYF. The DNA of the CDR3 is TGTGCCAGCAAGAGGGACAGGGGATCGAACTACGAGCAGTACTTC.

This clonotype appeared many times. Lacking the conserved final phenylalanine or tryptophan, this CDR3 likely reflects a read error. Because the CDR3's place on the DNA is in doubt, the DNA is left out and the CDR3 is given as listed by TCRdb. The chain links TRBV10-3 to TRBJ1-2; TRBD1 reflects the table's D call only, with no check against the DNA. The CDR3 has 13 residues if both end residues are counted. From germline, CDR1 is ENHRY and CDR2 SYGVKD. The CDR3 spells CAISSGDRGQVSY.

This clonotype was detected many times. The CDR3 loop is CASSLDAGDYTEAFF. CDR3 nucleotide sequence: TGCGCCAGCAGCTTGGATGCAGGGGATTACACTGAAGCTTTCTTT. V gene TRBV5-1 combines with J gene TRBJ1-1; a possible D gene is TRBD1 (6 bases). CDR3 length: 15 residues. V was pared by 0 bases and J by 3 bases, with 12 bases between. Looked up from germline, CDR1 is SGHRS and CDR2 is YFSETQ.

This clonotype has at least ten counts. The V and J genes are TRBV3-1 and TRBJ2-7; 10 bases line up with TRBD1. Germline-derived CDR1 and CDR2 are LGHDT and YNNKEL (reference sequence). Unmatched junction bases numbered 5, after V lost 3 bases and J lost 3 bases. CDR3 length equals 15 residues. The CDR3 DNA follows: TGTGCCAGCAGCCAGGGGACAGGGGCAAACTACGAGCAGTACTTC. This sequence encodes CASSQGTGANYEQYF.

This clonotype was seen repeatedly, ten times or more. CDR3 in amino acids: CASTQAGGYEQYF. CDR3 sequence (DNA): TGTGCCAGCACCCAAGCGGGAGGGTACGAGCAGTACTTC. The V call is TRBV11-2, the J call TRBJ2-7; 10 bases fit TRBD2. Trimming cost V 7 bases and J 4 bases; bases outside gene matches: 4. CDR1 and CDR2 (germline): SGHAT, FQNNGV. CDR3 length: 13 residues.

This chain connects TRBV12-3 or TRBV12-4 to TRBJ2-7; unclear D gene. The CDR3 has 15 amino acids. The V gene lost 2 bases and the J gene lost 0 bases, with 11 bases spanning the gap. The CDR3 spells CASSLFGRTSYEQYF. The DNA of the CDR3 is TGTGCCAGCAGTTTATTTGGACGCACCTCCTACGAGCAGTACTTC.

CDR3 DNA sequence: TGTGCCAGCAGTTTACCCGGACAGGGCTACACCTTC. It specifies CASSLPGQGYTF. The J gene is TRBJ1-2, the V gene TRBV28; possible D gene TRBD1, 6 bases. Per the germline V gene, CDR1 is MDHEN and CDR2 is SYDVKM. V dropped 2 bases and J dropped 8 bases, with 9 bases sitting between them. The CDR3 is 12 amino acids.